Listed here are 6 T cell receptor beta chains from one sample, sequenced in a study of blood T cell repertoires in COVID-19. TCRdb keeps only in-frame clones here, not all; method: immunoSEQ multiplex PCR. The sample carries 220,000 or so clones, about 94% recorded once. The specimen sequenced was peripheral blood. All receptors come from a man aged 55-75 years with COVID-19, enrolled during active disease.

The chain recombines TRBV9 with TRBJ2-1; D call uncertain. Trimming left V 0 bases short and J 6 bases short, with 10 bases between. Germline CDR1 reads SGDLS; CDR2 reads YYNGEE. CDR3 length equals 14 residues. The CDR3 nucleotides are TGTGCCAGCAGCGTAGGTCCCGGTGTCAATGAGCAGTTCTTC. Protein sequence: CASSVGPGVNEQFF. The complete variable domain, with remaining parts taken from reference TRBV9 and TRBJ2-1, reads DSGVTQTPKHLITATGQRVTLRCSPRSGDLSVYWYQQSLDQGLQFLIQYYNGEERAKGNILERFSAQQFPDLHSELNLSSLELGDSALYFCASSVGPGVNEQFFGPGTRLTVL.

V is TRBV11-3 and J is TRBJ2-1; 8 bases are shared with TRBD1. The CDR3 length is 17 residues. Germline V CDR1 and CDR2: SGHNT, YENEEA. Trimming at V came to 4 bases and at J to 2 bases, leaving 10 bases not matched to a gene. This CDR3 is CASSSDNRGLTYNEQFF. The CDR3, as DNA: TGTGCCAGCAGCTCGGATAACAGGGGGTTGACCTACAATGAGCAGTTCTTC.

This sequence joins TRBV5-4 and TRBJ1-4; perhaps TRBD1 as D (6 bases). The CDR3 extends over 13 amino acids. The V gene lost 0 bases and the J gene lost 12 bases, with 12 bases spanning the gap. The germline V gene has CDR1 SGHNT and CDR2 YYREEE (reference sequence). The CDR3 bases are TGTGCCAGCAGCTTGGGGACAGAGGGACAACTGTTTTTT. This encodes CASSLGTEGQLFF.

The CDR3 coding sequence is TGTGCCAGCTCACCACCTCGACAGGCCCCAGGGACAGATACGCAGTATTTT. It codes for CASSPPRQAPGTDTQYF. V usage is TRBV18 and J usage is TRBJ2-3; perhaps TRBD1 as D (6 bases). Germline-derived CDR1 and CDR2 are KGHSH and LQKENI. The germline V and J ends were trimmed by 0 bases and 3 bases, with 16 bases remaining between them. The CDR3 has 17 residues.

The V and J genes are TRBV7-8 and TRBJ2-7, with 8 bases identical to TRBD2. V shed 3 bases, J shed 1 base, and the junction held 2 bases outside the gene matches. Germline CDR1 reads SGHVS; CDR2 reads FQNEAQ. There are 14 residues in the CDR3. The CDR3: CASSFGTSSYEQYF. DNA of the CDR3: TGTGCCAGCAGCTTCGGGACTAGTTCCTACGAGCAGTACTTC.

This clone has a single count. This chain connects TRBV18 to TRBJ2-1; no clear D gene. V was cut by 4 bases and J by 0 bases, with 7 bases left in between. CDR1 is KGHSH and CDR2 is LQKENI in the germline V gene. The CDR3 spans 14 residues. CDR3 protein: CASSLSSSYNEQFF. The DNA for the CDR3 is TGTGCCAGCTCACTATCGAGCTCCTACAATGAGCAGTTCTTC.